This T cell receptor beta chain was recovered during a study of blood T cell repertoires in COVID-19. The CDR3 is made up of 17 amino acids. Germline V CDR1 and CDR2: MNHEY, SMNVEV (reference sequence). V lost 4 bases, J lost 5 bases, and 10 bases stayed unmatched. Symptom resolution, clearance, or two negative PCRs marked the recovered donors of Cohort 3. Original analysis: Researchers report that nucleated cell counts were estimated from reference gene primer amplification. Clones were sequenced by immunoSEQ multiplex PCR, and TCRdb holds only the in-frame ones, with some missing. The V and J calls and the clone size are those of that table, but D and trimming were determined from the DNA. The table includes about 180,000 clones, almost 80% detected once.

The receptor comes from a woman in her forties or fifties who had recovered from COVID-19. The material sequenced was PBMCs or T cells enriched from blood (not recorded which). This chain joins TRBV27 and TRBJ2-3; 12 nucleotides agree with TRBD2. The CDR3 is CASSSNPLGLAGDTQYF. The CDR3 DNA reads as TGTGCCAGCAGTTCTAACCCCTTGGGACTAGCGGGAGATACGCAGTATTTT.